These 27 T cell receptor beta chains were all obtained from the same sample, sequenced in a study of blood T cell repertoires in COVID-19 (dated by TCRdb to about 2020). Library generation was performed with the immunoSEQ multiplex PCR assay. TCRdb limited this immuneACCESS table to in-frame rearrangements with V and J called. A share of clones is missing; checked studies link under half to unresolved V genes, and the rest is unexplained. This sample has around 300,000 clones in its table, and around 87% of those were observed once. Approximately 5% of the sample is in the top ten clones. Sequencing input: PBMCs or T cells enriched from blood (not recorded which). The receptors stem from a woman in her thirties who had recovered from COVID-19.

The chain couples TRBV29-1 to TRBJ1-1; D remains unclear. The germline CDR1 and CDR2 sequences are SQVTM and ANQGSEA. The CDR3 contains 13 residues. V lost 5 bases, J lost 3 bases, and 13 bases lay in between. The CDR3 region is CSVSEQTYTEAFF. CDR3 bases: TGCAGCGTTTCCGAACAGACATACACTGAAGCTTTCTTT. The full variable domain, its missing parts supplied by reference TRBV29-1 and TRBJ1-1, is SAVISQKPSRDICQRGTSLTIQCQVDSQVTMMFWYRQQPGQSLTLIATANQGSEATYESGFVIDKFPISRPNLTFSTLTVSNMSPEDSSIYLCSVSEQTYTEAFFGQGTRLTVV.

The chain couples TRBV7-9 to TRBJ1-2; 11 bases line up with TRBD1. The CDR3 sequence is 16 residues long. Losses at the gene ends were 4 bases for V and 3 bases for J; bases not matched to a gene: 7. Germline V lookup: CDR1 SEHNR, CDR2 FQNEAQ (reference sequence). In nucleotides, the CDR3 is TGTGCCAGCAGCTCCCCGGACAGGGGGCTTGACTATGGCTACACCTTC. It encodes CASSSPDRGLDYGYTF.

This clone was observed a few times. The J gene is TRBJ1-2, the V gene TRBV2; D is uncertain. CDR3 size: 13 residues. V lost 6 bases and J 4 bases, leaving 12 bases between the germline ends. CDR1 SNHLY and CDR2 FYNNEI come from the germline V gene. CDR3 DNA sequence: TGTGCCAGCAGCTATAGGCCAGGCTATGGCTACACCTTC. It specifies CASSYRPGYGYTF.

This clone came up once. The J gene is TRBJ2-4, the V gene TRBV7-9; the D gene is possibly TRBD2 (5 bases). Trimming removed 5 bases from V and 0 bases from J, with 11 bases in between. CDR3 length: 15 residues. Germline values: CDR1 SEHNR, CDR2 FQNEAQ (reference sequence). The CDR3 sequence: CASSDGVLAKNIQYF. The CDR3 coding sequence is TGTGCCAGCAGCGACGGGGTATTAGCCAAAAACATTCAGTACTTC.

This clone was picked up one time. This chain connects TRBV6-2 or TRBV6-3 to TRBJ2-1; tentative D call: TRBD1 (6 bases). Looked up from germline, CDR1 is MNHEY and CDR2 is SVGEGT. The CDR3 is 14 residues long. The V and J ends lost 0 bases and 7 bases respectively, with 10 bases between them. The CDR3: CASSYSGQGNEQFF. The CDR3 nucleotides are TGTGCCAGCAGTTACTCTGGTCAGGGGAATGAGCAGTTCTTC.

J is TRBJ2-7 and V is TRBV5-1, with 7 bases identical to TRBD1. The CDR3 runs 14 residues. CDR1 and CDR2 from the germline V gene are SGHRS and YFSETQ. V lost 2 bases and J lost 2; bases outside the gene matches: 4. CDR3 residues: CASSLQGFTYEQYF. In DNA, the CDR3 is TGCGCCAGCAGCTTACAGGGGTTCACCTACGAGCAGTACTTC.

The V and J genes are TRBV7-8 and TRBJ1-6; D unclear. This CDR3 contains 15 residues. From germline, CDR1 is SGHVS and CDR2 FQNEAQ. The ends were cut back, 2 bases at V and 6 bases at J, with 11 bases in the middle. The CDR3 sequence: CASSLYLSINSPLHF. CDR3 nucleotides: TGTGCCAGCAGCTTATATCTGAGTATTAATTCACCCCTCCACTTT.

In its sample, this clone was seen a few times. The V call is TRBV7-2, the J call TRBJ2-3; 7 bases fit TRBD2. Germline lookup yields CDR1 SGHTA and CDR2 FQGNSA. The J segment lost 6 bases and the V segment lost 3 bases, leaving 6 bases of the junction unmatched. This CDR3 contains 14 residues. The CDR3 nucleotides read TGTGCCAGCAGCTTCTTGACTAGCAGCGATACGCAGTATTTT. This sequence encodes CASSFLTSSDTQYF. The full variable domain, with the rest looked up from reference TRBV7-2 and TRBJ2-3, is GAGVSQSPSNKVTEKGKDVELRCDPISGHTALYWYRQSLGQGLEFLIYFQGNSAPDKSGLPSDRFSAERTGGSVSTLTIQRTQQEDSAVYLCASSFLTSSDTQYFGPGTRLTVL.

This clone was observed a single time. The J gene is TRBJ1-1, the V gene TRBV6-4; D not certain. Trimming stripped 6 bases from V and 4 bases from J, with 15 bases between. This CDR3 is 14 amino acids long. The germline V gene has CDR1 MRHNA and CDR2 SNTAGT. CDR3 sequence (DNA): TGTGCCAGCAGGTTTAGGGATGCGGGCACTGAAGCTTTCTTT. It codes for CASRFRDAGTEAFF.

V gene TRBV27 combines with J gene TRBJ2-3, with TRBD1 as a possible D gene (5 bases). The germline V gene encodes CDR1 MNHEY and CDR2 SMNVEV (reference sequence). With 3 bases removed from V and 2 bases from J, the gap between germline ends came to 9 bases. The CDR3 runs to 14 residues. CDR3: CASSLGLHTDTQYF. The CDR3 nucleotides are TGTGCCAGCAGTTTGGGGCTTCACACAGATACGCAGTATTTT.

Points on this clone: One end of the junction does not line up with germline, which may come from a read error. CDR3 region: CASGEGVNTEAFF. CDR3 bases: TGTGCCAGCGGTGAGGGCGTTAACACTGAAGCTTTCTTT. The J gene is TRBJ1-1, the V gene TRBV2; D remains unclear. The CDR3 covers 13 residues. CDR1 and CDR2 (germline): SNHLY, FYNNEI.

The V and J genes are TRBV18 and TRBJ2-2, with D uncertain. Trimming cost V 6 bases and J 2 bases, with 13 bases left between them. The germline V gene encodes CDR1 KGHSH and CDR2 LQKENI. CDR3 size: 15 residues. The CDR3 DNA sequence: TGTGCCAGCTCCCTAACCTCGGTCAACACCGGGGAGCTGTTTTTT. Its protein product is CASSLTSVNTGELFF.

CDR3 nucleotides: TGTGCCAGCAGTGGACAGGGGGGCCGTAATTCACCCCTCCACTTT. The encoded protein is CASSGQGGRNSPLHF. The rearrangement links TRBV2 to TRBJ1-6; 9 nucleotides line up with TRBD1. The CDR3 spans 15 residues. V trimming: 4 bases; J trimming: 6 bases; junction bases outside the gene matches: 4. Germline V gene data show CDR1 as SNHLY and CDR2 as FYNNEI.

The chain uses TRBV6-4 and TRBJ1-5, with D unclear. V lost 0 bases to trimming and J lost 9 bases, with 9 bases between them. The CDR3 is made up of 13 amino acids. CDR1 is MRHNA, CDR2 SNTAGT, per germline. In DNA form, the CDR3 reads TGTGCCAGCAGTGACTCGATACGGGGGCCCCAGCATTTT. As protein: CASSDSIRGPQHF.

The rearrangement links TRBV19 to TRBJ2-6; D unresolved. Germline CDR1 reads LNHDA; CDR2 reads SQIVND (reference sequence). Trimming took 9 bases from V and 0 from J, leaving 12 bases between them. This CDR3 has 15 amino acids. The CDR3 coding sequence is TGTGCCAGCAGCCCGCGGCACTCTGGGGCCAACGTCCTGACTTTC. Residues: CASSPRHSGANVLTF.

The chain uses TRBV2 and TRBJ1-1; D gene uncertain. CDR1 is SNHLY and CDR2 is FYNNEI in the germline V gene. Trimming removed 4 bases from V and 5 bases from J, with 11 bases in between. This CDR3 contains 13 residues. This chain's CDR3 is CASSASRETEAFF. In DNA, the CDR3 is TGTGCCAGCAGTGCTTCGAGGGAGACTGAAGCTTTCTTT.

There are a few counts of this clone. The chain combines TRBV5-5 with TRBJ1-5, with D perhaps TRBD1 (5 bases). Germline-derived CDR1 and CDR2 are SGHKS and YYEKEE (reference sequence). Trimming took off 2 bases at V and 0 bases at J, with 15 bases between the two ends. CDR3 length equals 17 residues. Written as DNA, the CDR3 is TGTGCCAGCAGCTTTGACGACAGCTTTTATAGCAATCAGCCCCAGCATTTT. Its protein is CASSFDDSFYSNQPQHF.

This chain links TRBV6-5 with TRBJ1-2; 7 bases are a match to TRBD1. The CDR3 contains 13 residues. CDR1 is MNHEY and CDR2 is SVGAGI in the germline V gene. Trimming at V came to 7 bases and at J to 4 bases, leaving 6 bases not matched to a gene. CDR3 nucleotides: TGTGCCAGCACCGACAGGGTTGGCTATGGCTACACCTTC. Its protein product is CASTDRVGYGYTF.

The chain has TRBV4-1 and TRBJ1-6, with TRBD1 matching over 9 bases. The CDR3 is 16 residues long. The V gene's germline CDR1 is MGHRA and CDR2 YSYEKL. After removal of 4 bases from V and 7 bases from J, the junction contained 8 bases not matched to a gene. CDR3 DNA sequence: TGCGCCAGCAGCCGTCAACCGGGACAGGGAAATTCACCCCTCCACTTT. Translated, it gives CASSRQPGQGNSPLHF.

This sequence joins TRBV2 and TRBJ1-4, with TRBD1 matching 7 bases. Per the germline V gene, CDR1 is SNHLY and CDR2 is FYNNEI. Losses at the gene ends were 5 bases for V and 2 bases for J; bases not matched to a gene: 2. The CDR3 spans 14 residues. The CDR3 protein is CASSLQGTNEKLFF. The CDR3 region has the DNA TGTGCCAGCAGTTTACAGGGGACTAATGAAAAACTGTTTTTT.

The J gene is TRBJ1-5, the V gene TRBV6-4; D is possibly TRBD1 (5 bases). From germline, CDR1 is MRHNA and CDR2 SNTAGT. The CDR3 is 13 residues long. The ends were cut back, 5 bases at V and 7 bases at J, with 12 bases in the middle. The CDR3 nucleotides read TGTGCCAGCAGTTTGGGGGAGGAACAGCCCCAGCATTTT. This encodes CASSLGEEQPQHF.

V usage is TRBV19 and J usage is TRBJ1-5; 10 positions agree with TRBD1. The J segment lost 8 bases and the V segment lost 9 bases, leaving 4 bases of the junction unmatched. Germline CDR1 LNHDA, CDR2 SQIVND (reference sequence). The CDR3 contains 12 residues. In DNA, the CDR3 is TGTGCCAGCGGGGACAGGGGTGAGCCCCAGCATTTT. Translating it yields CASGDRGEPQHF.

This rearrangement joins TRBV6-2 or TRBV6-3 to TRBJ1-6, with TRBD1 as a possible D gene (6 bases). V dropped 5 bases and J dropped 7 bases, with 15 bases sitting between them. The germline V gene has CDR1 MNHEY and CDR2 SVGEGT. This CDR3 comprises 15 residues. CDR3 nucleotides: TGTGCCAGCAGTACCCCCCCGAGGGGGAATTCACCCCTCCACTTT. It translates to CASSTPPRGNSPLHF.

The genes are TRBV30 and TRBJ2-2, with D perhaps TRBD2 (5 bases). V was clipped by 0 bases and J by 7 bases, with 9 bases between them. This CDR3 spans 13 amino acids. The germline V gene has CDR1 GTSNPN and CDR2 SVGIG (reference sequence). The CDR3 DNA follows: TGTGCCTGGAGTGTGAGGGTCAGCGGGGAGCTGTTTTTT. Its protein product is CAWSVRVSGELFF.

J is TRBJ1-4 and V is TRBV28; 7 nucleotides line up with TRBD1. CDR3 length: 16 amino acids. CDR1 MDHEN and CDR2 SYDVKM come from the germline V gene. Trimming took 4 bases from V and 1 from J; bases not matched to a gene: 6. CDR3 bases: TGTGCCAGCAGTTGGGGGAACAGGGGAACTAATGAAAAACTGTTTTTT. This sequence encodes CASSWGNRGTNEKLFF.

The rearrangement uses TRBV30 and TRBJ2-7, with D tentatively TRBD2 (5 bases). V lost 0 bases to trimming and J lost 3 bases, with 9 bases between them. The length of the CDR3 is 13 residues. Per the germline V gene, CDR1 is GTSNPN and CDR2 is SVGIG (reference sequence). The CDR3 bases are TGTGCCTGGAGTGTACTAGGCAGCTACGAGCAGTACTTC. Its translation: CAWSVLGSYEQYF.

V and J are TRBV6-5 and TRBJ1-2; no clear D gene. V was shortened by 2 bases and J by 5 bases, with 9 bases between the two germline ends. The CDR3 runs 13 residues. CDR1 and CDR2 (germline): MNHEY, SVGAGI. The CDR3 protein is CASSYGSEYGYTF. The CDR3 DNA follows: TGTGCCAGCAGTTACGGGTCGGAGTATGGCTACACCTTC.